Following are 3 T cell receptor beta chains from one sample sequenced in a study of response to subunit inactivated influenza vaccine. TCRdb independently ran MiXCR on the RT-PCR reads; one entry per CDR3 protein. The sample has around 480,000 distinct CDR3 sequences; 16% are singletons. The source material was CD4+ T cells sorted from PBMCs, sampled around 25 months after vaccination. All receptors come from a man between 50 and 69 years old who received an inactivated influenza vaccine.

This clonotype has just a few counts. V and J are TRBV20-1 and TRBJ2-3; D gene unclear. This CDR3 has 14 amino acids. Germline CDR1 DFQATT, CDR2 SNEGSKA (reference sequence). V was cut by 0 bases and J by 0 bases, with 7 bases left in between. The DNA for the CDR3 is TGCAGTGCTAGAGAAAGTAGCAGCACAGATACGCAGTATTTT. Protein sequence: CSARESSSTDTQYF.

This clonotype was detected only a few times. V and J are TRBV18 and TRBJ2-7; 7 nucleotides agree with TRBD1. This CDR3 comprises 12 residues. V shed 3 bases and J 7 bases; nucleotides not matched to a gene: 3. In germline, CDR1 is KGHSH, CDR2 LQKENI. CDR3 in amino acids: CASSPGQREQYF. The CDR3 nucleotides are TGTGCCAGCTCACCGGGACAGCGGGAGCAGTACTTC.

In this sample, this clonotype turned up many times. The rearrangement uses TRBV20-1 and TRBJ1-2, with 11 bases lining up with TRBD1. The germline V gene has CDR1 DFQATT and CDR2 SNEGSKA (reference sequence). V was pared by 4 bases and J by 6 bases, with 4 bases of the junction left unmatched. The CDR3 consists of 13 residues. The CDR3 nucleotides read TGCAGTGCTAAGGGACAGGGGGAGGATGGCTACACCTTC. It yields the protein CSAKGQGEDGYTF.